This entry lists 21 T cell receptor beta chains sequenced from one sample in a study of CXCR3-negative and CXCR3-positive naive CD8 T cells. UMI-labeled 5' RACE yielded the TRB cDNA libraries. From its re-call of the 5' RACE reads, TCRdb lists each CDR3 protein once, without DNA. This repertoire includes some 6,100 distinct CDR3 sequences. Specimen: naive CXCR3- CD8+ T cells from blood. Noted subset: CD45RO-CCR7+CD27+CD95- naive CD8+ T cells lacking CXCR3 (TNR3-). These TCRs come from a human donor in good health. Some clones in this sample may be carry-over from other donors' samples.

This chain links TRBV6-6 with TRBJ1-5; lacking DNA, the TRBD1 call made by TCRdb goes unchecked. The germline gives CDR1 MNHNY, CDR2 SVGAGI (reference sequence). This CDR3 comprises 14 residues. CDR3 region: CASTPGQGVQPQHF.

This clonotype is identified as medium-sized from frequency. The chain links TRBV5-5 to TRBJ1-5; the D call from TCRdb, TRBD1, cannot be confirmed without DNA. The CDR3 is 15 residues long. Germline V gene lookup returns CDR1 SGHKS and CDR2 YYEKEE (reference sequence). Here the CDR3 reads CASTVGQGAGQPQHF.

Frequency places this clonotype as medium-sized. The chain carries TRBV7-8 and TRBJ2-7; with no DNA, the TCRdb D assignment of TRBD1 cannot be verified. The germline CDR1 and CDR2 sequences are SGHVS and FQNEAQ. The CDR3 is 15 residues long. CDR3 amino acids: CASSSGTGLEDEQYF.

The chain combines TRBV29-1 with TRBJ2-3; the D gene TCRdb calls, TRBD2, cannot be checked with no DNA. The CDR3 sequence is 14 residues long. Per germline, CDR1 SQVTM and CDR2 ANQGSEA. CDR3 loop: CSPRLAENTDTQYF.

V is TRBV11-3 and J is TRBJ2-3. The CDR3 contains 12 residues. Germline V gene data show CDR1 as SGHNT and CDR2 as YENEEA. This CDR3 is CASRGFTDTQYF.

The chain links TRBV21-1 to TRBJ2-7. TRBV21-1 is a recognized pseudogene. The CDR3 is 12 residues long. The CDR3 spells CASLRQEYEQYF.

By frequency, this clonotype is medium-sized. The genes are TRBV29-1 and TRBJ2-5; TCRdb designates TRBD2, a call that cannot be tested without DNA. Germline loops: CDR1 SQVTM, CDR2 ANQGSEA. CDR3 length equals 16 residues. CDR3 in amino acids: CSVEGLAGAPFETQYF.

This clonotype is medium-sized (0.01 to 0.1%) by frequency. The chain joins TRBV6-4 to TRBJ2-1. Germline assignment: CDR1 MRHNA and CDR2 SNTAGT. This CDR3 comprises 12 residues. The CDR3 sequence is CASSDGAYEQFF.

By frequency, this clonotype registers medium-sized. This chain connects TRBV20-1 to TRBJ1-2; there is no DNA to check the TCRdb D call of TRBD1. Germline V gene sequence: CDR1 DFQATT, CDR2 SNEGSKA (reference sequence). The CDR3 contains 15 residues. CDR3: CSARMQGAVDYGYTF.

The rearrangement uses TRBV9 and TRBJ2-7; the D call from TCRdb, TRBD2, cannot be confirmed without DNA. The germline gives CDR1 SGDLS, CDR2 YYNGEE. The CDR3 is 15 residues long. The chain's CDR3 is CASSVGTSGSYEQYF. Filled out from reference TRBV9 and TRBJ2-7, the complete variable domain reads DSGVTQTPKHLITATGQRVTLRCSPRSGDLSVYWYQQSLDQGLQFLIQYYNGEERAKGNILERFSAQQFPDLHSELNLSSLELGDSALYFCASSVGTSGSYEQYFGPGTRLTVT.

This clonotype is identified as medium-sized from frequency. The rearrangement joins TRBV3-1 to TRBJ2-1; the TRBD2 assignment by TCRdb is unverifiable without DNA. The germline V gene has CDR1 LGHDT and CDR2 YNNKEL (reference sequence). CDR3 size: 16 residues. CDR3 in amino acids: CASSQQTSATYNEQFF.

The chain is built from TRBV11-1 and TRBJ1-4. Germline CDR1 is SGHAT and CDR2 is FQDESV (reference sequence). CDR3 size: 16 residues. CDR3 sequence reads: CASSFFDAAANEKLFF.

The J gene is TRBJ2-7, the V gene TRBV7-8; TCRdb gives TRBD2 as the D gene, but with no DNA this cannot be confirmed. The CDR3 runs to 19 residues. Germline CDR1 is SGHVS and CDR2 is FQNEAQ. The chain's CDR3 is CASSLEVRLRETPTYEQYF.

This clonotype is deemed medium-sized by its frequency. V gene TRBV5-1 combines with J gene TRBJ1-2. There are 14 residues in the CDR3. The germline CDR1 and CDR2 sequences are SGHRS and YFSETQ. CDR3 region: CASSSLGVNYGYTF.

The chain has TRBV29-1 and TRBJ1-3. The CDR3 contains 13 residues. Germline V gives CDR1 SQVTM, CDR2 ANQGSEA. The CDR3 loop is CSVRLGNGNTIYF.

V and J are TRBV29-1 and TRBJ1-1. CDR3 size: 11 residues. Per germline, CDR1 SQVTM and CDR2 ANQGSEA. CDR3 loop: CSVVQNTEAFF.

This chain links TRBV7-2 with TRBJ2-3. In germline, CDR1 is SGHTA, CDR2 FQGNSA. The CDR3 sequence is 16 residues long. The CDR3 loop is CASSLRMWTSADTQYF.

This clonotype is called medium-sized based on its frequency. The chain uses TRBV7-9 and TRBJ2-7. This CDR3 is built from 11 residues. Germline CDR1 is SEHNR and CDR2 is FQNEAQ (reference sequence). CDR3 sequence: CASSRGDEQYF.

V usage is TRBV4-3 and J usage is TRBJ1-6. Germline loops: CDR1 LGHNA, CDR2 YSLEER. There are 16 residues in the CDR3. The CDR3 loop reads CASSQVWGSGNSPLHF.

V is TRBV5-6 and J is TRBJ1-2. Germline assignment: CDR1 SGHDT and CDR2 YYEEEE. The CDR3 totals 15 residues. CDR3 sequence: CASSYTRETNYGYTF.

This clonotype is called medium-sized based on its frequency. The CDR3 loop reads CSVGGPGGAYGYTF. The chain links TRBV29-1 to TRBJ1-2; without DNA, the TCRdb call of TRBD1 cannot be checked. The CDR3 sequence is 14 residues long. CDR1 is SQVTM and CDR2 is ANQGSEA in the germline V gene.